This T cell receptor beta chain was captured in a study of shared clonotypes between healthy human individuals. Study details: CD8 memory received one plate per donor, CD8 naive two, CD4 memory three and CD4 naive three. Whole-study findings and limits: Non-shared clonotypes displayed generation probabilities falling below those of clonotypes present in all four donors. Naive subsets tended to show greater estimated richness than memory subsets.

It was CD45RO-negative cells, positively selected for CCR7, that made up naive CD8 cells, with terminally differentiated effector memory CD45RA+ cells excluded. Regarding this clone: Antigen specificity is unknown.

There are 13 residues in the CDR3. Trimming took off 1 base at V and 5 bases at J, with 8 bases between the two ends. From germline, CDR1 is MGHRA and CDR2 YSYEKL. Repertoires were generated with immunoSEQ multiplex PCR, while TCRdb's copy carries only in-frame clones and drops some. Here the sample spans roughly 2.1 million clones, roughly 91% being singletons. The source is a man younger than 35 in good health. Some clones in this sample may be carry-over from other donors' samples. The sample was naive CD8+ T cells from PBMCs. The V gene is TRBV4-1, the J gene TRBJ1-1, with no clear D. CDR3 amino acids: CASSQAHGTEAFF. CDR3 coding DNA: TGCGCCAGCAGCCAAGCACATGGGACTGAAGCTTTCTTT.